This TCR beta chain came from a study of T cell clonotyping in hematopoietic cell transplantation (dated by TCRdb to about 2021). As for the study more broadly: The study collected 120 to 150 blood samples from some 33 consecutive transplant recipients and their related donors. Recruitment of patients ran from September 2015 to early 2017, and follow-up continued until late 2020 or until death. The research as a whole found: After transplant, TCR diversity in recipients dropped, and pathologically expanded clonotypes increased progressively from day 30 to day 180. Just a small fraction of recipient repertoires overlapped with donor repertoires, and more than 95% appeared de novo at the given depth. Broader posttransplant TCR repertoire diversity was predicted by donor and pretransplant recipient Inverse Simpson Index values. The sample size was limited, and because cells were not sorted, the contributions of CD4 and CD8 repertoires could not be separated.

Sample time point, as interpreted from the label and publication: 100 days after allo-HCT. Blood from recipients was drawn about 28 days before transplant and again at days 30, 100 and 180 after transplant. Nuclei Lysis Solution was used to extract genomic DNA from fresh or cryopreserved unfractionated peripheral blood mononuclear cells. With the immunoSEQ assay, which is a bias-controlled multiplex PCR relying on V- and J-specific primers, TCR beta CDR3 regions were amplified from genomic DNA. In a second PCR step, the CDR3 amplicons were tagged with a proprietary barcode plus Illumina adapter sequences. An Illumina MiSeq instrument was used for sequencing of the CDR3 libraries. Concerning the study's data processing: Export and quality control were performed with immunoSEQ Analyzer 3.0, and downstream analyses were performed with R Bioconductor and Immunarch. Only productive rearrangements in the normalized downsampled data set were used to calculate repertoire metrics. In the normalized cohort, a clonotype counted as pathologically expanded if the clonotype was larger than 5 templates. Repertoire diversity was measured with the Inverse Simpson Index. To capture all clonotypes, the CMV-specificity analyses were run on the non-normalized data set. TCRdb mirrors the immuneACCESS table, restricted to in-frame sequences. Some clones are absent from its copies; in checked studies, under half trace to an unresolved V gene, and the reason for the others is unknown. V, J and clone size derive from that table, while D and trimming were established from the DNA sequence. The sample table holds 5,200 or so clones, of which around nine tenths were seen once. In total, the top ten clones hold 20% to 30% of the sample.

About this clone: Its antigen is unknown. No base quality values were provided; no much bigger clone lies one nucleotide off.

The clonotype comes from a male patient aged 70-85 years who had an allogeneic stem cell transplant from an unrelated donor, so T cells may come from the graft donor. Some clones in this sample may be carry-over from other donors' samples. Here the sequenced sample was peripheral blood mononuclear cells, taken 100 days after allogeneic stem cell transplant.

The DNA is as follows: TGTGCCTGGAGTTTCTTTCGGGGTTCGGGGGCCAACGTCCTGACTTTC. This gives the protein CAWSFFRGSGANVLTF. The sequence is built from TRBV30 and TRBJ2-6, and TRBD2 may be the D gene, going by 5 matching bases. V and J lose 2 bases and 4 bases, and a span of 15 bases separates them. The germline V gene (reference sequence) specifies GTSNPN as CDR1 and SVGIG as CDR2. Inclusive of the bounding cysteine and phenylalanine, the CDR3 is 16 residues long. CDR3 DNA only is kept here, 48 bases in frame from base 1.